The clone carrying this T cell receptor (beta chain) has ten or more counts. Using its own MiXCR run on the reads, TCRdb lists one record per CDR3 protein. This table holds 480,000 or so distinct CDR3 sequences, approximately 10% found once. This sample was included in a study of T cell repertoires in cytomegalovirus infection. As for the study in general: Public TCR beta signatures were indicative of both CMV infection and a matching HLA type.

Per the germline V gene, CDR1 is SGHTA and CDR2 is FQGNSA. V lost 3 bases, J lost 5 bases, and 13 bases lay in between. This CDR3 region has 14 residues. Sample: PBMCs. The origin of this receptor is a human donor in good health (CMV status not recorded). Some clones in this sample may be carry-over from other donors' samples. The chain uses TRBV7-2 and TRBJ1-1, with a weak D call TRBD1 (6 bases). As DNA, the CDR3 is TGTGCCAGCAGCTTCTCCAGGGGTATAACTGAAGCTTTCTTT. Protein product: CASSFSRGITEAFF.